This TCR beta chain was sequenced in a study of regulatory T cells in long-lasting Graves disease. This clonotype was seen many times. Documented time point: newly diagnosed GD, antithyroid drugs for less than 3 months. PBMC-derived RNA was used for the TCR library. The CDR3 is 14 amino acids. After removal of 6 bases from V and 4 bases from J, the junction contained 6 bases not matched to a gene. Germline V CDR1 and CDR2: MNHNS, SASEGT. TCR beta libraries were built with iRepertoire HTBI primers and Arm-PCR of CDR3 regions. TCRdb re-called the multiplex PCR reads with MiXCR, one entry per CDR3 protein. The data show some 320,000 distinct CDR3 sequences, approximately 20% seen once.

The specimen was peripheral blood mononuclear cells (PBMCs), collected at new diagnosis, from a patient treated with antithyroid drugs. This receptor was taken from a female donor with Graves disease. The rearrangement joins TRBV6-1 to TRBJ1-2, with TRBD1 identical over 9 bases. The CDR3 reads CASRWDRVLYGYTF. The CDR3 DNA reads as TGTGCCAGCAGGTGGGACAGGGTGCTCTATGGCTACACCTTC.